The clone carrying this T cell receptor beta chain was detected a few times. The antigen is unknown. Unique molecular identifiers were used to barcode this TCRbeta library. In TCRdb, the PCR reads were re-called with MiXCR into one record per CDR3 protein. The sample lists about 580,000 distinct CDR3 sequences, approximately 22% seen once, with around 14% in the top ten. The entry originates in a study of T-cell reconstitution after alpha-beta-depleted transplantation in children. Overall study findings and caveats: High day-60 TCRbeta diversity in some patients came from surviving recipient T cells and thymic progenitors. T cells produced anew were the main source of T-cell counts and diversity one year after transplant. As was reported, about two months after transplant, alpha-beta T cells came from several hundred expanded graft clones.

The sequences come from PBMCs, mostly from graft donor cells, collected 360 days after TCRalphabeta/CD19-depleted stem cell transplant. The sequence came from a boy younger than two who had a stem cell transplant for acute myeloid leukemia, so the T cells may come from the graft donor.

CDR3 loop: CASSPGGPGVGGGNEQFF. The DNA of the CDR3 is TGTGCCAGCTCACCGGGGGGCCCCGGAGTTGGAGGTGGCAATGAGCAGTTCTTC. The chain carries TRBV18 and TRBJ2-1; D tentatively reads TRBD1 or TRBD2 (6 bases each). The CDR3 is made up of 18 amino acids. Germline CDR1 is KGHSH and CDR2 is LQKENI. V was trimmed by 3 bases and J by 6 bases, leaving 24 bases between them.